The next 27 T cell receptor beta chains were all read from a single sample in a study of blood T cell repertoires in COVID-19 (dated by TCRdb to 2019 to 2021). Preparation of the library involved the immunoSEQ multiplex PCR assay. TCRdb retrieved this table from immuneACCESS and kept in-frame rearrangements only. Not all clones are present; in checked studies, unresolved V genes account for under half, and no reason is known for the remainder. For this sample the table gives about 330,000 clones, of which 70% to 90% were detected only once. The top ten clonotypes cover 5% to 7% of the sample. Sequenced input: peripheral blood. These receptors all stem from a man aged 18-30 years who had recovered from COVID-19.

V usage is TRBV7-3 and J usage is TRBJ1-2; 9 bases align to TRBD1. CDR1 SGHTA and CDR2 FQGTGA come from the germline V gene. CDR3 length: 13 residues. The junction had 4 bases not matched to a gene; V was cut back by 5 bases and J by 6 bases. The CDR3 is CASSPGTGHGYTF. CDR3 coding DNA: TGTGCCAGCAGCCCCGGGACAGGGCATGGCTACACCTTC.

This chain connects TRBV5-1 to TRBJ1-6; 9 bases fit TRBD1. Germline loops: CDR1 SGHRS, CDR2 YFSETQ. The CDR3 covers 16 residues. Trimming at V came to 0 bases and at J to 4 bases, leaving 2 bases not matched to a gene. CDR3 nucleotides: TGCGCCAGCAGCTTGGGGACAGGGGTTTATAATTCACCCCTCCACTTT. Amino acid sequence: CASSLGTGVYNSPLHF.

CDR3 loop: CASSVGGGTEAFF. The DNA of the CDR3 is TGTGCCAGCAGCGTGGGGGGAGGCACTGAAGCTTTCTTT. This chain uses TRBV14 with TRBJ1-1, with D tentatively TRBD1 (5 bases). The length of the CDR3 is 13 residues. Germline CDR1 and CDR2: SGHDN and FVKESK. V shed 5 bases and J shed 4 bases, with 11 bases lying between them.

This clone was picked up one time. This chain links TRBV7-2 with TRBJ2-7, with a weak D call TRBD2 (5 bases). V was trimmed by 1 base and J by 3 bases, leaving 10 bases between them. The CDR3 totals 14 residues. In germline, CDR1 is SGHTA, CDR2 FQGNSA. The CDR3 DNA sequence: TGTGCCAGCAGCTTAGGATACGGACTCTACGAGCAGTACTTC. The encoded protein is CASSLGYGLYEQYF.

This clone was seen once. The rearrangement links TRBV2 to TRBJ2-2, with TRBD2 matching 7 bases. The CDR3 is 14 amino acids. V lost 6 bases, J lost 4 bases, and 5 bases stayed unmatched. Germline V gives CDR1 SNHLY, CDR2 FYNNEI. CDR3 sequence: CASRRDYLTGELFF. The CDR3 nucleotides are TGTGCCAGCAGGAGGGACTACCTCACCGGGGAGCTGTTTTTT.

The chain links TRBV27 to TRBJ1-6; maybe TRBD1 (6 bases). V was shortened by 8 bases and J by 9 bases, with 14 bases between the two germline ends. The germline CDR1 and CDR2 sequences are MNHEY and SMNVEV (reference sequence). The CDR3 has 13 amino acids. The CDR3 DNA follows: TGTGCCAGCTGTTACAGGGTCGGTTCACCCCTCCACTTT. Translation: CASCYRVGSPLHF.

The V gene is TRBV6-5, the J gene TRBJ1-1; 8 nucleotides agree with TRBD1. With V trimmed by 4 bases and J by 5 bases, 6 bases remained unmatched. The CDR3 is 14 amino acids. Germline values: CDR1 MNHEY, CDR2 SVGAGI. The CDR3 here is CASSSGGYSTEAFF. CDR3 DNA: TGTGCCAGCAGTTCAGGGGGCTATTCGACTGAAGCTTTCTTT.

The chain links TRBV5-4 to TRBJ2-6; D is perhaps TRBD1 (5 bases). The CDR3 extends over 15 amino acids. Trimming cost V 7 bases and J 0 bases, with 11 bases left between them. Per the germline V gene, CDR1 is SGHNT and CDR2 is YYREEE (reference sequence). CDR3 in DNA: TGTGCCAGCGGCCAGGGTTTCTCTGGGGCCAACGTCCTGACTTTC. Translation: CASGQGFSGANVLTF.

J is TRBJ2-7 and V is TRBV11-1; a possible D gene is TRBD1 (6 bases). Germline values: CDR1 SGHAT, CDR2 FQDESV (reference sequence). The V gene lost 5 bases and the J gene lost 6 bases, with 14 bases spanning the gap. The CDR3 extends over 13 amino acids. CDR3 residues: CASSLRDNGEQYF. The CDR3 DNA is TGTGCCAGCAGCCTCCGGGACAATGGCGAGCAGTACTTC.

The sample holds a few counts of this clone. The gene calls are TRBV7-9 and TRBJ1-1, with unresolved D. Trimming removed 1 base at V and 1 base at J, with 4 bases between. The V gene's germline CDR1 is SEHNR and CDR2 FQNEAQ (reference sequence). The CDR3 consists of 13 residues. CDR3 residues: CASSLEQNTEAFF. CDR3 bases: TGTGCCAGCAGCTTAGAACAGAACACTGAAGCTTTCTTT.

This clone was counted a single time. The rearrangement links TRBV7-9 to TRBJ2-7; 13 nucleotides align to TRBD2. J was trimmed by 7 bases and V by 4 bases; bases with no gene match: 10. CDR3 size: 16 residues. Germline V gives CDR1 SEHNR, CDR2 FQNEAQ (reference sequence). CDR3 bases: TGTGCCAGCAGCTCTCTGACTAGCGGGAGGACGGGGGAGCAGTACTTC. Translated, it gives CASSSLTSGRTGEQYF.

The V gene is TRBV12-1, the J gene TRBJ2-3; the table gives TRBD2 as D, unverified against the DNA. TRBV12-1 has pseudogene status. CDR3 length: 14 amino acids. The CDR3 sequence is CASSFSGREDTQYF. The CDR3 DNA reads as TGTGCCAGCAGCTTTAGCGGGAGGGAAGATACGCAGTATTTT.

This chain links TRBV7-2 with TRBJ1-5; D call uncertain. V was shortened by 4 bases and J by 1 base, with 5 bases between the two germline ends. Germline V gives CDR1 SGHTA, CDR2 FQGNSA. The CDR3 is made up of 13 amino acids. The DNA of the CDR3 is TGTGCCAGCAGCTCGAGGAGCAATCAGCCCCAGCATTTT. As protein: CASSSRSNQPQHF. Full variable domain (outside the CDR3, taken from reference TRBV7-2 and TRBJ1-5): GAGVSQSPSNKVTEKGKDVELRCDPISGHTALYWYRQSLGQGLEFLIYFQGNSAPDKSGLPSDRFSAERTGGSVSTLTIQRTQQEDSAVYLCASSSRSNQPQHFGDGTRLSIL.

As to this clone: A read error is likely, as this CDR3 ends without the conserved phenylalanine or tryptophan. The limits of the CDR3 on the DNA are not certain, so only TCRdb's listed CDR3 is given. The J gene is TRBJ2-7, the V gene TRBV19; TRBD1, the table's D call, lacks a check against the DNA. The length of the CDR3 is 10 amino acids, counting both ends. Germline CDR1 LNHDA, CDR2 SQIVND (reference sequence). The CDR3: CASRTMDTVG.

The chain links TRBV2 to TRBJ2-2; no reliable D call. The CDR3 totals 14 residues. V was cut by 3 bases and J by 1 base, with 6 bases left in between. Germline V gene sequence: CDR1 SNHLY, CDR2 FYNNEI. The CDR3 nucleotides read TGTGCCAGCAGTGAGTCAGGGAACACCGGGGAGCTGTTTTTT. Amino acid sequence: CASSESGNTGELFF.

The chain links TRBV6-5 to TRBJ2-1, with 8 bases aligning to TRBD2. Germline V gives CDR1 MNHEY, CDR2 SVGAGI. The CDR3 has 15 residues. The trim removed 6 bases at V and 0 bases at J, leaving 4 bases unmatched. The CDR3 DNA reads TGTGCCAGCAGGAGCGGGAGTCTCTCCTACAATGAGCAGTTCTTC. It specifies CASRSGSLSYNEQFF.

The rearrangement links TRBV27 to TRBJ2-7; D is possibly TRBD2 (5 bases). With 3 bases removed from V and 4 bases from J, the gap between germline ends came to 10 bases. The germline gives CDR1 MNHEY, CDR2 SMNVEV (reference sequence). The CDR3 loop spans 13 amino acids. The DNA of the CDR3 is TGTGCCAGCAGTTTTACGGGATCATACGAGCAGTACTTC. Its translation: CASSFTGSYEQYF.

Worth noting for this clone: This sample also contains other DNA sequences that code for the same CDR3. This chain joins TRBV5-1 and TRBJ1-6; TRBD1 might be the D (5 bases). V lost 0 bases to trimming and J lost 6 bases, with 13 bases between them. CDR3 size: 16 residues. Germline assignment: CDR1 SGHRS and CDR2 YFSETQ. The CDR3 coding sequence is TGCGCCAGCAGCTTGGCCCCTAGACAGACTAATTCACCCCTCCACTTT. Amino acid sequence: CASSLAPRQTNSPLHF.

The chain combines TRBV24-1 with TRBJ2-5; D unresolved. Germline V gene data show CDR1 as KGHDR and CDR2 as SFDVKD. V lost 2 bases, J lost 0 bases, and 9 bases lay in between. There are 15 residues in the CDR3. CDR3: CATSDSKNYQETQYF. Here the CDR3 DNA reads TGTGCCACCAGTGATTCGAAGAACTACCAAGAGACCCAGTACTTC.

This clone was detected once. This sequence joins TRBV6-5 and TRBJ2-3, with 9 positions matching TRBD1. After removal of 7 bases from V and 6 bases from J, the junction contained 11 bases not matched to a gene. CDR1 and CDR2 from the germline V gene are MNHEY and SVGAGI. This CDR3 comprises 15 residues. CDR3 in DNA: TGTGCCAGCAATAGTGACAGGGGGGTTGGGGATACGCAGTATTTT. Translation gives CASNSDRGVGDTQYF.

CDR3 region: CASSYSADKNTEAFF. The CDR3 DNA follows: TGTGCCAGCAGTTACTCGGCAGACAAGAACACTGAAGCTTTCTTT. V usage is TRBV6-7 and J usage is TRBJ1-1, with D hard to call. TRBV6-7 belongs to the ORF category, with a function that is uncertain. Between the trimmed V and J ends, which lost 0 bases and 1 base, there was a span of 9 bases. This CDR3 is 15 amino acids long.

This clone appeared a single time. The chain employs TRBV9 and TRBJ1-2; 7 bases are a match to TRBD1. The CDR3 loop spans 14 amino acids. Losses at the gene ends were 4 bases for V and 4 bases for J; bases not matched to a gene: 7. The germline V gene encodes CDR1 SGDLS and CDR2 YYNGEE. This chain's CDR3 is CASSYDRDLYGYTF. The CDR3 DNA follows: TGTGCCAGCAGCTACGACAGGGACCTCTATGGCTACACCTTC.

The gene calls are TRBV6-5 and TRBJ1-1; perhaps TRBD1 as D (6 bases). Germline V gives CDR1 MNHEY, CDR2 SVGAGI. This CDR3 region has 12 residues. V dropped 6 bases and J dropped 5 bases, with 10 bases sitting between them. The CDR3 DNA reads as TGTGCCAGCAGGGCCACAGGGACTGAAGCTTTCTTT. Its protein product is CASRATGTEAFF.

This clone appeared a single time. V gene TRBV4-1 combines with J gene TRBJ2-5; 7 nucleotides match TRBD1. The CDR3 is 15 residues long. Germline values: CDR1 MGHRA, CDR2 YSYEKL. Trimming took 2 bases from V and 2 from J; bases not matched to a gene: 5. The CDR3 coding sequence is TGCGCCAGCAGCCAATCGGGACAGACTCAAGAGACCCAGTACTTC. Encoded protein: CASSQSGQTQETQYF.

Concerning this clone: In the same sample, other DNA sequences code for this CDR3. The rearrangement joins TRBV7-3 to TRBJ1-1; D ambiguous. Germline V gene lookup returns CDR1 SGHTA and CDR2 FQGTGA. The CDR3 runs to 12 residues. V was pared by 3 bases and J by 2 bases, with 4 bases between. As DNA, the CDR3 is TGTGCCAGCAGCTTCGGTAACACTGAAGCTTTCTTT. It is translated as CASSFGNTEAFF.

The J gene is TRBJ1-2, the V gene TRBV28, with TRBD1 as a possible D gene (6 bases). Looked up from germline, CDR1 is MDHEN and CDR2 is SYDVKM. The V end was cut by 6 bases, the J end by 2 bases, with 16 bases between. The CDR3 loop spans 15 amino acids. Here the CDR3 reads CASRAGDRLNYGYTF. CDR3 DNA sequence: TGTGCCAGCAGGGCAGGGGATCGGTTAAACTATGGCTACACCTTC.

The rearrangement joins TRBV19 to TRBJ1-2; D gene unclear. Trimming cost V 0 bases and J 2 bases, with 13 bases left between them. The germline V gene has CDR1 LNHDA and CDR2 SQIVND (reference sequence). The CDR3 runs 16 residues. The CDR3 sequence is CASSIDGSLSNYGYTF. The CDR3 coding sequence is TGTGCCAGTAGTATAGACGGTAGTCTAAGCAACTATGGCTACACCTTC.